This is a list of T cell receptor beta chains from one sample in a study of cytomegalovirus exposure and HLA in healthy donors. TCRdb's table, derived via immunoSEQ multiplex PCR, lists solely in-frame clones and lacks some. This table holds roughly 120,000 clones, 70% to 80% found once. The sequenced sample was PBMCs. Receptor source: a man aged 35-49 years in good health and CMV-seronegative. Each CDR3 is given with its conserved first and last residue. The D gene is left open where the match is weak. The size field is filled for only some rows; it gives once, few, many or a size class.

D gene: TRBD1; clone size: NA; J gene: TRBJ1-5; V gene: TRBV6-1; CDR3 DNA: TGTGCCATTTACGGACCCAGACAGGGGAATCAGCCCCAGCATTTT; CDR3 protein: CAIYGPRQGNQPQHF
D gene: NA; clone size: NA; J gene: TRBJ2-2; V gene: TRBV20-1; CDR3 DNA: TGCAGTGTCGAGCGTGATGCGGAGCTGTTTTTT; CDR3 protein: CSVERDAELFF
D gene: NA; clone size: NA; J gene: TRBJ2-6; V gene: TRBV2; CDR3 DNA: TGTGCCAGCAGTGGAGGGAGGGGGGCTGGGGCCAACGTCCTGACTTTC; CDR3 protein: CASSGGRGAGANVLTF
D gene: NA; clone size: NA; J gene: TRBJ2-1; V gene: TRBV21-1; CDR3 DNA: TGTGCCAGCAGCAAAGTTCTTGTGCGAGCGGGAGGACCCCAGATTTACAATGAGCAGTTCTTC; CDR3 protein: CASSKVLVRAGGPQIYNEQFF
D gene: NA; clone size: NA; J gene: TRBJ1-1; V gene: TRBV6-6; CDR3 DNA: TGTGCCAGCCATAGGTCGACAGAACACACCGAAGCTTTCTTT; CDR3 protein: CASHRSTEHTEAFF
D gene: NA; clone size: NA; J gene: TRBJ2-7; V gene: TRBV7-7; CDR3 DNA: TGTGCTAGCAGTGTAGACATCAGCTCCTACGAGCAGTACTTC; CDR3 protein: CASSVDISSYEQYF
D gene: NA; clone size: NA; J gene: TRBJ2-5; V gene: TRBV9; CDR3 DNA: TGTGCCAGCAGCCGAACCGACTACCTCCCAGAGACCCAGTACTTC; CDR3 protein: CASSRTDYLPETQYF
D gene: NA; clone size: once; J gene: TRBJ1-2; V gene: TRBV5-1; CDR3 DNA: TGCGCCAGCAGCTTGCCAGCCCAAGGGGTGGATGGCTACACCTTC; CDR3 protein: CASSLPAQGVDGYTF
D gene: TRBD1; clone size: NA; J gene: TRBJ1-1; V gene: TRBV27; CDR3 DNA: TGTGCCAGCACAGAGTACAGGGGGAACACTGAAGCTTTCTTT; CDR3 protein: CASTEYRGNTEAFF
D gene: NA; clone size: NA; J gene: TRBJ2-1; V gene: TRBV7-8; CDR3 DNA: TGTGCCAGCAGCTTAGCAGACTACCACAATGAGCAGTTCTTC; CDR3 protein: CASSLADYHNEQFF
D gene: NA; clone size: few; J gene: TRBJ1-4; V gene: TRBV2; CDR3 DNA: TGTGCCAGCATGAATCCCGAAGCGGGAAAACTGTTTTTT; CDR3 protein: CASMNPEAGKLFF
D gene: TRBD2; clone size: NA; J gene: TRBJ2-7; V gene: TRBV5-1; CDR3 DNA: TGCGCCAGCAGCTCGCCGGGACTATCCAACGAGCAGTACTTC; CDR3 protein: CASSSPGLSNEQYF
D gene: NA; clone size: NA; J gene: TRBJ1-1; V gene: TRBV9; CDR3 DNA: TGTGCCAGCAGCGTAGCCGATCTAGGAACTGAAGCTTTCTTT; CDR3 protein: CASSVADLGTEAFF
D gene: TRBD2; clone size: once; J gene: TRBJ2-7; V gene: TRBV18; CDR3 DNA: TGTGCCAGCTCACCCCTCCTTCTAGCGGGGGACGACCGCGAGCAGTACTTC; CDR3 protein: CASSPLLLAGDDREQYF
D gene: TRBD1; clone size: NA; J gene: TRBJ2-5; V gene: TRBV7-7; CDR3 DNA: TGTGCTAGCAGCTTACGGACAGGGGGCACAGAGACCCAGTACTTC; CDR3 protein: CASSLRTGGTETQYF
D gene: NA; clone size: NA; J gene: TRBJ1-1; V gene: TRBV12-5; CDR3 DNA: TGTGCTAGTGGTCTCGCCTCCTTTGCAGGGGTCACTGAAGCTTTCTTT; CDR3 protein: CASGLASFAGVTEAFF
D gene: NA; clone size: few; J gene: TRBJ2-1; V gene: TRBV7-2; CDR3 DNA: TGTGCCAGCAGCTTAGACTGGGCTAATAATGAGCAGTTCTTC; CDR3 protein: CASSLDWANNEQFF
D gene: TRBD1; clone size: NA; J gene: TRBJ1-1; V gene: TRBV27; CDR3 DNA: TGTGCCAGCAGATTGACGACAGGGAGGAACACTGAAGCTTTCTTT; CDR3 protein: CASRLTTGRNTEAFF
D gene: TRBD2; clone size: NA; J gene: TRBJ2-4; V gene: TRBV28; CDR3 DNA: TGTGCCAGCAGTCTACTAGCGGGGGCTTCCAAAAACATTCAGTACTTC; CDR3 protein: CASSLLAGASKNIQYF
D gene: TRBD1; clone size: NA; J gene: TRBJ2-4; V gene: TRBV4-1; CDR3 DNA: TGCGCCAGCAGCCAAGAGGCCCCGGGACAGGCCCAAAACATTCAGTACTTC; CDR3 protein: CASSQEAPGQAQNIQYF
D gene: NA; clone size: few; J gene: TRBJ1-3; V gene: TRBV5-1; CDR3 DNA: TGCGCCAGCAGCTTGGGGGCCAGCTCCGGAAACACCATATATTTT; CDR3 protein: CASSLGASSGNTIYF
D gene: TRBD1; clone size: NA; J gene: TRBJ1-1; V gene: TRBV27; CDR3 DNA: TGTGCCAGCAGTTTATCGCCGGGACAGGGATACACTGAAGCTTTCTTT; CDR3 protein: CASSLSPGQGYTEAFF
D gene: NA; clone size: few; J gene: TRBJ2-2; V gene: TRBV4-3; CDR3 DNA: TGCGCCAGCAGCCAAGATGGCCAGGGCGGCACCGGGGAGCTGTTTTTT; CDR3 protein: CASSQDGQGGTGELFF
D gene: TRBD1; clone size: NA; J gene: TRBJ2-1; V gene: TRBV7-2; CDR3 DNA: TGTGCCAGCAGTCCGGACAGGGTCGGCAATGAGCAGTTCTTC; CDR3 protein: CASSPDRVGNEQFF
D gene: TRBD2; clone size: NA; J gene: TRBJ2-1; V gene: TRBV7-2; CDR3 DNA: TGTGCCAGCAGCTTATTAGCGGGGGCCTACAATGAGCAGTTCTTC; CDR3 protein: CASSLLAGAYNEQFF
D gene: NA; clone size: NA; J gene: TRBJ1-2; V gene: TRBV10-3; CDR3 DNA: TGTGCCATCAGTGAGTCGGCCCCCCCCGTTCTCTTCTATGGCTACACCTTC; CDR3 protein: CAISESAPPVLFYGYTF
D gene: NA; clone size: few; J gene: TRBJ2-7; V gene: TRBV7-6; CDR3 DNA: TGTGCCAGCAGCTTATTATCAGGGGCTCACGAGCAGTACTTC; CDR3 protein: CASSLLSGAHEQYF
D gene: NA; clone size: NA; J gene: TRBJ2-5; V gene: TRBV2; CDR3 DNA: TGTGCCAGCAGTGAAGCGAGGGTATGGGAGACCCAGTACTTC; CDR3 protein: CASSEARVWETQYF
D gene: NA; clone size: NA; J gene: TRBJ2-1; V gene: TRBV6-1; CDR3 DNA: TGTGCCAGCAGCTTGACAGCGTACAATGAGCAGTTCTTC; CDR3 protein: CASSLTAYNEQFF
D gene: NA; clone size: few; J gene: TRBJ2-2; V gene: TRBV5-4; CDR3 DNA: TGTGCCAGCAGCCTGCGCGGGGTGGCAACCGGGGAGCTGTTTTTT; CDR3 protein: CASSLRGVATGELFF
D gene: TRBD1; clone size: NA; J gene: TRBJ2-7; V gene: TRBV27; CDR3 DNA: TGTGCCACCCAGACAGGGGGCGGAAGCGAGCAGTACTTC; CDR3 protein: CATQTGGGSEQYF
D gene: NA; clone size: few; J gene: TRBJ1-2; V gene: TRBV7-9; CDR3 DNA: TGTGCCAGCAGCTTGCTGGTGCCTATGGAGGGCACCTTC; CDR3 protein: CASSLLVPMEGTF
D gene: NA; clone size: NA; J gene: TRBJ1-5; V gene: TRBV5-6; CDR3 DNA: TGTGCCAGCAGCCCGGGTCGTAGTCAGCCCCAGCATTTT; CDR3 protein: CASSPGRSQPQHF
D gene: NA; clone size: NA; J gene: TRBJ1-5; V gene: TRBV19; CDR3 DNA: TGTGCCAGTAGTATTCTAGTTCGGCAGCCCCAGCATTTT; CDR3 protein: CASSILVRQPQHF
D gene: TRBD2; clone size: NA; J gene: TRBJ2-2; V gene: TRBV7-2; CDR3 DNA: TGTGCCAGCAGCGTCGATGGGACTAGCGGGGAGCTGAACACCGGGGAGCTGTTTTTT; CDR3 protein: CASSVDGTSGELNTGELFF
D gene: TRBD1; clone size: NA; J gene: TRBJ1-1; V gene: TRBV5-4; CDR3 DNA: TGTGCCAGCATCCGGACAGGGGCGAACACTGAAGCTTTCTTT; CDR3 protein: CASIRTGANTEAFF
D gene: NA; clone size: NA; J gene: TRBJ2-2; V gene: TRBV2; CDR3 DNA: TGTGCCAGCAGTGTTAACAGTCCCGGGGAGCTGTTTTTT; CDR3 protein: CASSVNSPGELFF
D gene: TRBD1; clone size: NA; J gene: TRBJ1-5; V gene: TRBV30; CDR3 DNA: TGTGCCTGCACGGGACAGGGAGGGAGCAATCAGCCCCAGCATTTT; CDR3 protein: CACTGQGGSNQPQHF
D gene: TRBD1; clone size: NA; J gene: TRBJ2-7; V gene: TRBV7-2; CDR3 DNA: TGTGCCAGCAGCCTGACCGGGACAGGCTTCATTCTTAGCATCTACGAGCAGTACTTC; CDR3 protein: CASSLTGTGFILSIYEQYF
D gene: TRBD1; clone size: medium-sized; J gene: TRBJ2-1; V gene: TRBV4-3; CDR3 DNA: TGCGCCAGCAGCCAAGATCTCCCCGGGACAGGGGGTACAGAGCAGTTCTTC; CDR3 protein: CASSQDLPGTGGTEQFF
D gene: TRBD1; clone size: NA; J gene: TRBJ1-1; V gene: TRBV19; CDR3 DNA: TGTGCCAGTAGTATTGGTAGACAGGGGGGCACTGAAGCTTTCTTT; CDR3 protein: CASSIGRQGGTEAFF
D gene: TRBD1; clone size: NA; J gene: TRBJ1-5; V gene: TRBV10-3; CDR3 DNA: TGTGCCATCAGTGAGGACAGGGGGGGCAATCAGCCCCAGCATTTT; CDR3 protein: CAISEDRGGNQPQHF
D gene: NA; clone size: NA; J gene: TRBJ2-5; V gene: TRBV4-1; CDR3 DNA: TGCGCCAGCAGCCCCAGTCAGGGTCCTGGGACCCAGTACTTC; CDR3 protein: CASSPSQGPGTQYF
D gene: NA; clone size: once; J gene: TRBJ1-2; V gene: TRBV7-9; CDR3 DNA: TGTGCCAGCGGAGTTGTCTACACCTTC; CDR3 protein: CASGVVYTF
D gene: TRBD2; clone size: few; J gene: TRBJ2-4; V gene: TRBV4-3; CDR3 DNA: TGCGCCAGCAGCCAAGGCTTAATAGCGGGGGTAGCCAAAAACAGTCAGTACTTC; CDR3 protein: CASSQGLIAGVAKNSQYF
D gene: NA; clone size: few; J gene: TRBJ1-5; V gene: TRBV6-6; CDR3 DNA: TGTGCCAGCAGTTTTACTGCCCTCGATAATCAGCCCCAGCATTTT; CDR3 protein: CASSFTALDNQPQHF
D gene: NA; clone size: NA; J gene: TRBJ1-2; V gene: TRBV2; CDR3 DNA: TGTGCCAGCAGCCTGACGGGTAACTATGGCTACACCTTC; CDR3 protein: CASSLTGNYGYTF
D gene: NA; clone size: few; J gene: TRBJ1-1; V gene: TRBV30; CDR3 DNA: TGTGCCTGGAGTCCGGGACTGGGGAACACTGAAGCTTTCTTT; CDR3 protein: CAWSPGLGNTEAFF
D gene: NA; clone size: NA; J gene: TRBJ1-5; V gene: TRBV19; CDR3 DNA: TGTGCCAGTAGTCCCTTCCCCAGTCATCAGCCCCAGCATTTT; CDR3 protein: CASSPFPSHQPQHF